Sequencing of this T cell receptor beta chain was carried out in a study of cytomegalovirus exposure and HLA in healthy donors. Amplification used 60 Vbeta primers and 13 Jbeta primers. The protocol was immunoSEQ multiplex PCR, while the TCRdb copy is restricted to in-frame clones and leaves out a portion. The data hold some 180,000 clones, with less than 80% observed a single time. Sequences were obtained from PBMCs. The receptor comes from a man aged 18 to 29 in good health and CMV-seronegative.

The CDR3 is CASSEAGYSYEQYF. CDR3 sequence (DNA): TGTGCCAGCAGTGAAGCCGGGTACTCCTACGAGCAGTACTTC. The chain employs TRBV2 and TRBJ2-7; D gene uncertain. Germline V lookup: CDR1 SNHLY, CDR2 FYNNEI. The CDR3 is 14 amino acids. Trimming left V 0 bases short and J 0 bases short, with 6 bases between.